The 32 T cell receptor beta chains below were found in one sample sequenced in a study of CD8+ T cells in alopecia areata. Extracted from the samples, RNA was reverse transcribed into cDNA to serve as the sequencing template. Clones were read by immunoSEQ multiplex PCR, and TCRdb kept only the in-frame ones, dropping some. Of approximately 89,000 clones listed, about 40% are singletons. Input material: CD4+ T cells sorted from blood. These receptors originate from a human donor with alopecia areata.

V usage is TRBV7-2 and J usage is TRBJ2-5, with D possibly being TRBD1 (6 bases). The CDR3 is made up of 15 amino acids. The germline V gene encodes CDR1 SGHTA and CDR2 FQGNSA. Trimming shortened V by 5 bases and J by 0 bases, and 13 bases separated the two germline ends. CDR3 protein: CASSPGQLYQETQYF. CDR3 coding DNA: TGTGCCAGCAGCCCCGGACAGTTGTACCAAGAGACCCAGTACTTC.

In its sample, this clone was seen a few times. The chain joins TRBV7-2 to TRBJ2-5, with 10 bases fitting TRBD2. This CDR3 comprises 14 residues. Trimming at V came to 11 bases and at J to 1 base, leaving 7 bases not matched to a gene. The germline gives CDR1 SGHTA, CDR2 FQGNSA. CDR3 nucleotide sequence: TGTGCCTCAACTCTAGCGGGGGTCCAAGAGACCCAGTACTTC. Encoded protein: CASTLAGVQETQYF.

The CDR3 here is CASSPGELSGANVLTF. DNA of the CDR3: TGCGCCAGCAGCCCAGGGGAGTTATCTGGGGCCAACGTCCTGACTTTC. The rearrangement links TRBV4-3 to TRBJ2-6, with D tentatively TRBD1 (6 bases). Trimming took 4 bases from V and 1 from J, leaving 11 bases between them. Germline CDR1 is LGHNA and CDR2 is YSLEER. The CDR3 length is 16 residues.

The table lists this clone with a few counts. The chain recombines TRBV29-1 with TRBJ2-1, with 9 bases identical to TRBD2. Germline assignment: CDR1 SQVTM and CDR2 ANQGSEA. Losses at the gene ends were 2 bases for V and 10 bases for J; bases not matched to a gene: 9. This CDR3 comprises 14 residues. The DNA for the CDR3 is TGCAGCGTTGAAATTAGCGGGAGCCTCCCCGAGCAGTTCTTC. Translated: CSVEISGSLPEQFF.

This clone appeared a few times. CDR3 residues: CATSRDPGQGGGYTF. In DNA form, the CDR3 reads TGTGCCACCAGCAGAGATCCTGGGCAGGGTGGTGGCTACACCTTC. This chain joins TRBV15 and TRBJ1-2; TRBD1 is a possible D gene (5 bases). Germline V gene sequence: CDR1 LNHNV, CDR2 YYDKDF (reference sequence). CDR3 size: 15 residues. V gave up 0 bases and J gave up 7 bases, with 15 bases separating them.

The chain carries TRBV30 and TRBJ2-2, with a possible D match to TRBD2 (5 bases). This CDR3 comprises 13 residues. Germline V gives CDR1 GTSNPN, CDR2 SVGIG (reference sequence). V shed 3 bases and J shed 6 bases, with 11 bases lying between them. CDR3 protein: CAWSAVRAGELFF. In DNA form, the CDR3 reads TGTGCCTGGAGCGCGGTGAGGGCCGGGGAGCTGTTTTTT.

The chain links TRBV30 to TRBJ2-3; D remains ambiguous. From germline, CDR1 is GTSNPN and CDR2 SVGIG (reference sequence). The germline V and J ends were trimmed by 0 bases and 2 bases, with 6 bases remaining between them. There are 13 residues in the CDR3. CDR3 in DNA: TGTGCCTGGAGTGTATACCCCACAGATACGCAGTATTTT. This gives the protein CAWSVYPTDTQYF.

The chain is built from TRBV28 and TRBJ2-7; 10 bases fit TRBD1. This CDR3 spans 14 amino acids. The junction had 10 bases not matched to a gene; V was cut back by 7 bases and J by 7 bases. CDR1 is MDHEN and CDR2 is SYDVKM in the germline V gene. CDR3 region: CASNSGTGATEQYF. The CDR3 coding sequence is TGTGCCAGCAATTCCGGGACAGGGGCTACAGAGCAGTACTTC.

This clone has only a few counts. This chain links TRBV5-4 with TRBJ2-5; 8 nucleotides align to TRBD2. V dropped 1 base and J dropped 3; count of bases not matched to a gene: 2. This CDR3 comprises 14 residues. Germline V gene sequence: CDR1 SGHNT, CDR2 YYREEE (reference sequence). The CDR3 DNA sequence: TGTGCCAGCAGCTTGCGGGGGGGCAAAGAGACCCAGTACTTC. It is translated as CASSLRGGKETQYF.

J is TRBJ2-7 and V is TRBV7-8, with unresolved D. V gave up 1 base and J gave up 3 bases, with 4 bases separating them. CDR3 length equals 12 residues. Germline V gene lookup returns CDR1 SGHVS and CDR2 FQNEAQ. CDR3 residues: CASSLVGYEQYF. The CDR3 bases are TGTGCCAGCAGCTTAGTAGGCTACGAGCAGTACTTC.

This clone was observed a few times. The chain recombines TRBV29-1 with TRBJ1-2; 9 bases line up with TRBD1. Germline CDR1 and CDR2: SQVTM and ANQGSEA. With 7 bases clipped from V and 7 bases from J, the junction kept 10 bases outside the gene matches. The CDR3 is 13 amino acids. As DNA, the CDR3 is TGCAGCGCCGCAACAGGGGGCTTCTCTGGCTACACCTTC. This encodes CSAATGGFSGYTF.

This clone came up a few times. This rearrangement joins TRBV29-1 to TRBJ2-1, with TRBD1 identical over 11 bases. The CDR3 length is 14 residues. Germline V CDR1 and CDR2: SQVTM, ANQGSEA. J was trimmed by 6 bases and V by 2 bases; bases with no gene match: 3. The DNA for the CDR3 is TGCAGCGTTGAAATCGGGACAGGGGGCAATGAGCAGTTCTTC. This codes for CSVEIGTGGNEQFF.

A few counts support this clone. The genes are TRBV5-4 and TRBJ1-5; D is ambiguous. The CDR3 is 15 amino acids. Trimming took off 0 bases at V and 7 bases at J, with 14 bases between the two ends. CDR1 is SGHNT and CDR2 is YYREEE in the germline V gene (reference sequence). CDR3 DNA: TGTGCCAGCAGCTTGGCCCCGGGGTCCAACCAGCCCCAGCATTTT. The encoded protein is CASSLAPGSNQPQHF.

The CDR3 sequence: CASSFHRQDRGEAFF. CDR3 nucleotides: TGCGCCAGCAGCTTCCATCGACAGGACCGGGGTGAAGCTTTCTTT. The chain has TRBV5-1 and TRBJ1-1; possibly TRBD1 for D (6 bases). V shed 2 bases and J shed 7 bases, with 18 bases lying between them. Per the germline V gene, CDR1 is SGHRS and CDR2 is YFSETQ. This CDR3 spans 15 amino acids.

CDR3 loop: CASSTSTGSYEQYF. CDR3 bases: TGTGCCAGCAGCACTTCGACAGGGTCATACGAGCAGTACTTC. The genes are TRBV5-4 and TRBJ2-7; 7 bases map to TRBD1. Germline values: CDR1 SGHNT, CDR2 YYREEE (reference sequence). The CDR3 contains 14 residues. Trimming removed 4 bases from V and 4 bases from J; junction bases left unmatched: 8. Looking up the rest from reference TRBV5-4 and TRBJ2-7 gives the full variable domain: ETGVTQSPTHLIKTRGQQVTLRCSSQSGHNTVSWYQQALGQGPQFIFQYYREEENGRGNFPPRFSGLQFPNYSSELNVNALELDDSALYLCASSTSTGSYEQYFGPGTRLTVT.

As regards this clone: Other DNA sequences within the sample encode an identical CDR3. CDR3: CSARSPGELFF. CDR3 DNA sequence: TGCAGCGCCAGGTCCCCCGGGGAGCTGTTTTTT. The chain links TRBV29-1 to TRBJ2-2; D is ambiguous. The CDR3 has 11 amino acids. The germline V gene has CDR1 SQVTM and CDR2 ANQGSEA. V dropped 7 bases and J dropped 6 bases, with 9 bases sitting between them.

This clone was detected a few times. V usage is TRBV11-2 and J usage is TRBJ2-5; D ambiguous. Looked up from germline, CDR1 is SGHAT and CDR2 is FQNNGV. This CDR3 region has 14 residues. Trimming removed 1 base from V and 2 bases from J, with 8 bases in between. CDR3 amino acids: CASSLGAVQETQYF. The CDR3 bases are TGTGCCAGCAGCTTAGGGGCAGTTCAAGAGACCCAGTACTTC.

The chain couples TRBV30 to TRBJ2-7; D is perhaps TRBD1 (5 bases). Looked up from germline, CDR1 is GTSNPN and CDR2 is SVGIG (reference sequence). Trimming cost V 5 bases and J 2 bases, with 16 bases left between them. The length of the CDR3 is 14 residues. The DNA for the CDR3 is TGTGCCTGGGTCGGCGACAGTGGACCCTACGAGCAGTACTTC. Its protein product is CAWVGDSGPYEQYF.

This rearrangement joins TRBV4-1 to TRBJ2-7; the D gene is possibly TRBD1 (5 bases). CDR1 and CDR2 from the germline V gene are MGHRA and YSYEKL. Trimming shortened V by 6 bases and J by 3 bases, and 27 bases separated the two germline ends. This CDR3 has 18 amino acids. CDR3 residues: CASSRTQAGLPQNYEQYF. In nucleotides, the CDR3 is TGCGCCAGCAGTCGCACTCAGGCAGGGTTACCCCAGAACTACGAGCAGTACTTC.

This clone was detected only a few times. The rearrangement uses TRBV14 and TRBJ1-2, with no clear D. CDR1 is SGHDN, CDR2 FVKESK, per germline. The CDR3 totals 12 residues. V dropped 2 bases and J dropped 4 bases, with 5 bases sitting between them. CDR3 DNA: TGTGCCAGCAGCCAATTGGCCTATGGCTACACCTTC. It translates to CASSQLAYGYTF.

The chain uses TRBV7-8 and TRBJ1-3; D call uncertain. V gave up 2 bases and J gave up 1 base, with 6 bases separating them. Germline CDR1 reads SGHVS; CDR2 reads FQNEAQ. CDR3 length: 14 residues. The CDR3 coding sequence is TGTGCCAGCAGCTTACAGTTTTCTGGAAACACCATATATTTT. Translating gives CASSLQFSGNTIYF.

The chain couples TRBV29-1 to TRBJ2-7, with 9 bases aligning to TRBD2. Looked up from germline, CDR1 is SQVTM and CDR2 is ANQGSEA. CDR3 size: 13 residues. Unmatched junction bases numbered 8, after V lost 6 bases and J lost 5 bases. CDR3 coding DNA: TGCAGCGTGGGCCGAAGGACTAGCGACGAGCAGTACTTC. This codes for CSVGRRTSDEQYF.

This clone has a handful of counts. The rearrangement joins TRBV5-4 to TRBJ2-7, with 10 nucleotides matching TRBD2. Germline values: CDR1 SGHNT, CDR2 YYREEE (reference sequence). The CDR3 totals 15 residues. The V gene end was trimmed by 4 bases and the J gene end by 3 bases; junction bases not matched to a gene: 7. CDR3 sequence: CASSITSGAIYEQYF. The CDR3 DNA reads TGTGCCAGCAGCATTACTAGCGGGGCAATCTACGAGCAGTACTTC.

The rearrangement uses TRBV29-1 and TRBJ2-7; TRBD1 agrees at 8 bases. V lost 6 bases to trimming and J lost 3 bases; unmatched junction nucleotides: 10. The CDR3 runs to 14 residues. The germline CDR1 and CDR2 sequences are SQVTM and ANQGSEA. The CDR3 DNA sequence: TGCAGCGTGGTTACAGGGACAGGAAGCTACGAGCAGTACTTC. Its translation: CSVVTGTGSYEQYF.

J is TRBJ2-7 and V is TRBV13, with 12 bases fitting TRBD2. Unmatched junction bases numbered 11, after V lost 3 bases and J lost 2 bases. CDR1 is PRHDT, CDR2 FYEKMQ, per germline (reference sequence). The CDR3 extends over 18 amino acids. The CDR3 nucleotides read TGTGCCAGCAGCTTCAGGGGCCGACTAGCGGGAGACCCCTACGAGCAGTACTTC. This codes for CASSFRGRLAGDPYEQYF.

This clone was detected a few times. The gene calls are TRBV29-1 and TRBJ1-2; 9 bases map to TRBD1. The CDR3 has 12 residues. J gave up 6 bases and V 4 bases, and 3 bases lay outside the gene matches. Germline V lookup: CDR1 SQVTM, CDR2 ANQGSEA. The CDR3 is CSVARQGDGYTF. CDR3 bases: TGCAGCGTTGCTCGACAGGGGGATGGCTACACCTTC.

This clone was observed a few times. The chain links TRBV6-6 to TRBJ1-1; the D is unclear. Germline lookup yields CDR1 MNHNY and CDR2 SVGAGI (reference sequence). This CDR3 region has 13 residues. Trimming left V 9 bases short and J 4 bases short, with 15 bases between. As DNA, the CDR3 is TGTGCCAGTATTCAGTTTGGCGGCACTGAAGCTTTCTTT. As protein: CASIQFGGTEAFF.

This clone was detected a few times. V gene TRBV29-1 combines with J gene TRBJ2-3; 8 bases line up with TRBD2. Per germline, CDR1 SQVTM and CDR2 ANQGSEA. V dropped 3 bases and J dropped 2; count of bases not matched to a gene: 4. The CDR3 extends over 14 amino acids. In DNA form, the CDR3 reads TGCAGCGTTGATGCTAGCGGGCTCACAGATACGCAGTATTTT. Translation gives CSVDASGLTDTQYF.

Written as DNA, the CDR3 is TGCGCCAGCAGATTTACAGGGGAAGAGACCCAGTACTTC. Protein product: CASRFTGEETQYF. The chain couples TRBV5-1 to TRBJ2-5, with 7 bases aligning to TRBD1. Trimming at V came to 5 bases and at J to 3 bases, leaving 4 bases not matched to a gene. The germline CDR1 and CDR2 sequences are SGHRS and YFSETQ. CDR3 length equals 13 residues.

The V call is TRBV29-1, the J call TRBJ2-5, with 12 positions matching TRBD2. The CDR3 covers 15 residues. Germline CDR1 SQVTM, CDR2 ANQGSEA. V dropped 6 bases and J dropped 2; count of bases not matched to a gene: 7. CDR3 loop: CSVDQGTSGQETQYF. The CDR3 DNA sequence: TGCAGCGTCGACCAAGGGACTAGCGGGCAAGAGACCCAGTACTTC.

This clone turned up a few times. V is TRBV29-1 and J is TRBJ1-2; D is ambiguous. V lost 2 bases and J 6 bases, leaving 16 bases between the germline ends. The CDR3 runs 14 residues. Per germline, CDR1 SQVTM and CDR2 ANQGSEA. The CDR3 DNA reads TGCAGCGTTGAATCCCTGCAACGTCTACATGGCTACACCTTC. It encodes CSVESLQRLHGYTF. The full variable domain, in which reference TRBV29-1 and TRBJ1-2 provide the parts outside the CDR3, is SAVISQKPSRDICQRGTSLTIQCQVDSQVTMMFWYRQQPGQSLTLIATANQGSEATYESGFVIDKFPISRPNLTFSTLTVSNMSPEDSSIYLCSVESLQRLHGYTFGSGTRLTVV.

The chain couples TRBV14 to TRBJ1-5, with D uncertain. V lost 0 bases and J lost 7, with 7 bases in between. Germline V gene lookup returns CDR1 SGHDN and CDR2 FVKESK. The length of the CDR3 is 13 residues. CDR3 sequence (DNA): TGTGCCAGCAGCCAAGATACCCGACAGCCCCAGCATTTT. Amino acid sequence: CASSQDTRQPQHF.